Listed below are T cell receptor beta chains from one sample, sequenced in a study of cytomegalovirus exposure and HLA in healthy donors. Assay: immunoSEQ multiplex PCR; the TCRdb copy retains only in-frame clones and omits some. Among more than 100,000 clones, around 77% were seen once, and the ten largest hold roughly 1%. The sequencing input was PBMCs. These receptors were obtained from a woman in her fifties or sixties in good health and CMV-seronegative. The CDR3 runs from the conserved cysteine through the conserved F or W.

v_call	j_call	cdr3_aa
TRBV5-6	TRBJ2-7	CASSKDRGYEQYF
TRBV11-3	TRBJ2-2	CASSFQRGELFF
TRBV4-1	TRBJ2-4	CASSQRDRGQNIQYF
TRBV4-1	TRBJ2-1	CASSQVVGEQFF
TRBV10-3	TRBJ2-2	CAISESIPGQGSAGELFF
TRBV5-1	TRBJ1-1	CASSLSPSEAFF
TRBV11-2	TRBJ2-2	CASSFPRDLNTGELFF
TRBV29-1	TRBJ1-1	CSVRVRGRGTEAFF
TRBV30	TRBJ1-5	CAWSVAGNQPQHF
TRBV10-1	-	CASIPLWEGYEQYF
TRBV7-3	TRBJ2-2	CASSLGSNTGELFF
TRBV27	TRBJ2-7	CASSRGAYEQYF
TRBV7-9	TRBJ2-2	CASSSDRVTGELFF
TRBV9	TRBJ1-3	CASSGQGATSGNTIYF